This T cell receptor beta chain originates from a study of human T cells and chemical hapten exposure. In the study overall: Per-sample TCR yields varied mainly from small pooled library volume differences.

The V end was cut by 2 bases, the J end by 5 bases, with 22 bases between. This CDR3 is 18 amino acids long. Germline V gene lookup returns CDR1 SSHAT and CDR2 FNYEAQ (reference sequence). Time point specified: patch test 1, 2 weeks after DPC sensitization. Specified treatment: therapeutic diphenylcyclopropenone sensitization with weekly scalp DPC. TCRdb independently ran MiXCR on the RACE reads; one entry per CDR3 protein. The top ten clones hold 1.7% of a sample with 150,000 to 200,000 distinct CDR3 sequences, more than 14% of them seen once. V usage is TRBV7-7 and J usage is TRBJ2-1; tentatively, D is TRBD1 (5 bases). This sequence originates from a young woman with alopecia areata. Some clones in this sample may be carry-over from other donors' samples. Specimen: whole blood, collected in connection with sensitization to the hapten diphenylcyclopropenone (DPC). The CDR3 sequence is CASSLSPLGVFPNNEQFF. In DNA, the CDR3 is TGTGCCAGCAGCTTATCACCCCTAGGGGTCTTTCCTAACAATGAGCAGTTCTTC.